The sequence of this TCR beta chain was determined in a study of post-analysis software for immune sequencing data. Study-wide results and caveats: Patients had higher frequencies than controls of roughly five TRBV segments, including TRBV5-6, TRBV5-1 and TRBV20-1.

With 5 bases clipped from V and 0 bases from J, the junction kept 7 bases outside the gene matches. CDR1 is SQVTM, CDR2 ANQGSEA, per germline. The CDR3 runs 16 residues. Unique molecular identifiers were built into the TCR beta cDNA libraries. TCRdb re-derived calls from the PCR reads in MiXCR, one entry per CDR3 protein. This repertoire shows 500,000 to 600,000 distinct CDR3 sequences, about 40% found once; its top ten account for under 2%. On this clonotype itself: Its antigen is still unknown.

The sequence derives from a girl aged 10-17 years with multiple sclerosis. The chain employs TRBV29-1 and TRBJ2-3; 11 nucleotides match TRBD2. The sequenced sample consisted of blood. CDR3 sequence reads: CSVPSGGFTSTDTQYF. The CDR3, as DNA: TGCAGCGTTCCTAGCGGGGGGTTCACTAGCACAGATACGCAGTATTTT.